What follows is one T cell receptor (beta chain) and its context. Its antigen is not identified. The CDR3 loop spans 15 amino acids. Germline V gene sequence: CDR1 SQVTM, CDR2 ANQGSEA. Trimming left V 4 bases short and J 4 bases short, with 16 bases between. This specimen belongs to a study of cytomegalovirus exposure and HLA in healthy donors. Study-level results: Cytomegalovirus-associated TCR beta chains were listed, numbering 150 to 200.

TCRdb's copy holds only in-frame clones and misses some; the assay was immunoSEQ multiplex PCR. The profile shows around 70,000 clones, about 95% of them singletons. The rearrangement links TRBV29-1 to TRBJ2-2; D is perhaps TRBD2 (5 bases). Sample: PBMCs. The receptor comes from a woman aged 18-29 years in good health and CMV-seropositive. CDR3 in amino acids: CSVVWVTAVTGELFF. In DNA, the CDR3 is TGCAGCGTTGTGTGGGTTACAGCGGTCACCGGGGAGCTGTTTTTT.